The rows below give T cell receptor beta chains drawn from one sample of a study of cytomegalovirus exposure and HLA in healthy donors. TCRdb's table, derived via immunoSEQ multiplex PCR, lists solely in-frame clones and lacks some. Of around 150,000 clones in the sample, about 74% were seen once. Sequencing was carried out using PBMCs. These TCRs come from a woman aged 50 to 60 in good health and CMV-seronegative. Each CDR3 is given with its conserved first and last residue. The order of the fields is clone size, V gene, D gene, J gene, CDR3 protein, CDR3 DNA. A D gene is named only where the DNA matches it firmly. Rows may omit the clone size; those that give it use once, few, many or a size class.

once	TRBV10-3	TRBD1	TRBJ1-5	CAISEGDREVGQPQHF	TGTGCCATCAGTGAGGGGGACAGGGAGGTAGGGCAGCCCCAGCATTTT
-	TRBV7-2	-	TRBJ1-3	CASTLRGNTIYF	TGTGCCAGCACTCTTAGGGGTAACACCATATATTTT
-	TRBV14	-	TRBJ2-1	CASSQLVHSYNEQFF	TGTGCCAGCAGCCAACTAGTACACTCCTACAATGAGCAGTTCTTC
-	TRBV5-1	-	TRBJ1-1	CASSIIRGFRTEAFF	TGCGCCAGCAGCATCATACGGGGGTTTAGGACTGAAGCTTTCTTT
-	TRBV6-6	TRBD1	TRBJ1-2	CASSLLPTGGIYGYTF	TGTGCCAGCAGTTTACTCCCGACAGGGGGCATCTATGGCTACACCTTC
-	TRBV5-8	TRBD1	TRBJ2-7	CASSFRDRPYEQYF	TGTGCCAGCAGCTTCCGGGACAGGCCCTACGAGCAGTACTTC
once	TRBV7-8	TRBD1	TRBJ2-1	CASSPEGDRIYNEQFF	TGTGCCAGCAGCCCAGAGGGGGACAGGATATACAATGAGCAGTTCTTC
-	TRBV30	-	TRBJ2-5	CAWGQQEETQYF	TGTGCCTGGGGACAACAGGAGGAGACCCAGTACTTC
-	TRBV5-1	-	TRBJ2-2	CASSRYQGGGDTGELFF	TGCGCCAGCAGCCGTTATCAGGGAGGGGGAGACACCGGGGAGCTGTTTTTT
-	TRBV19	-	TRBJ2-3	CASSIARADTQYF	TGTGCCAGTAGTATAGCCAGGGCAGATACGCAGTATTTT
-	TRBV9	-	TRBJ1-3	CASSVAQLGGNTIYF	TGTGCCAGCAGCGTAGCTCAACTGGGCGGAAACACCATATATTTT
-	TRBV4-2	TRBD2	TRBJ2-3	CASSQLGGAYTDTQYF	TGTGCCAGCAGCCAACTCGGGGGGGCCTACACAGATACGCAGTATTTT
-	TRBV4-2	-	TRBJ2-5	CASSQDRSRETQYF	TGTGCCAGCAGCCAAGATCGATCGCGGGAGACCCAGTACTTC
-	TRBV28	-	TRBJ2-1	CASNFGGLYSNEQFF	TGTGCCAGCAATTTCGGGGGGCTCTACTCCAATGAGCAGTTCTTC
-	TRBV7-8	TRBD1	TRBJ1-6	CASSWTGEDSPLHF	TGTGCCAGCAGCTGGACAGGGGAAGATTCACCCCTCCACTTT
-	TRBV29-1	-	TRBJ1-2	CSVEDGQSEGYTF	TGCAGCGTTGAAGACGGACAGTCCGAAGGCTACACCTTC
-	TRBV5-1	-	TRBJ1-3	CASSLAKGDENTIYF	TGCGCCAGCAGCTTGGCAAAGGGGGACGAAAACACCATATATTTT
-	TRBV7-9	-	TRBJ2-5	CASSLRRGAQETQYF	TGTGCCAGCAGCCTACGCCGGGGGGCCCAAGAGACCCAGTACTTC
-	TRBV2	-	TRBJ2-3	CASSEWGRGDTQYF	TGTGCCAGCAGTGAATGGGGGCGCGGGGATACGCAGTATTTT
-	TRBV6-5	-	TRBJ1-5	CASTPRESYQPQHF	TGTGCCAGCACTCCAAGGGAGTCCTATCAGCCCCAGCATTTT
once	TRBV6-1	-	TRBJ2-7	CASSVRTASYEQYF	TGTGCCAGCAGTGTTAGGACAGCATCCTACGAGCAGTACTTC
-	TRBV27	TRBD1	TRBJ2-3	CASSLQGATSDTQYF	TGTGCCAGCAGTTTACAGGGGGCGACGTCTGATACGCAGTATTTT
medium-sized	TRBV11-2	TRBD1	TRBJ1-2	CASSQPGQGLYGYTF	TGTGCCAGCAGTCAGCCGGGACAGGGGTTATATGGCTACACCTTC
-	TRBV5-6	TRBD1	TRBJ1-1	CASSLEGTGLWTEAFF	TGTGCCAGCAGCTTAGAGGGGACAGGGCTGTGGACTGAAGCTTTCTTT
-	TRBV7-3	-	TRBJ2-1	CASSLLGGAANEQFF	TGTGCCAGCAGCTTACTCGGCGGGGCCGCCAATGAGCAGTTCTTC
once	TRBV28	TRBD1	TRBJ2-7	CASSFRDRLSYEQYF	TGTGCCAGCAGTTTTCGGGACAGGCTCTCCTACGAGCAGTACTTC
-	TRBV9	-	TRBJ1-5	CASSRGRNSNQPQHF	TGTGCCAGCAGCCGGGGGAGAAATAGCAATCAGCCCCAGCATTTT
-	TRBV4-1	TRBD1	TRBJ1-2	CASSQVDRAQYGYTF	TGCGCCAGCAGCCAAGTCGACAGGGCCCAATATGGCTACACCTTC
once	TRBV7-9	-	TRBJ1-5	CASSPSTGHQPQHF	TGTGCCAGCAGCCCCTCGACAGGACATCAGCCCCAGCATTTT
-	TRBV6-1	TRBD1	TRBJ1-5	CASSEVTGVGSNQPQHF	TGTGCCAGCAGTGAAGTGACAGGGGTCGGGAGCAATCAGCCCCAGCATTTT
-	TRBV5-1	-	TRBJ2-1	CASSFGETYNEQFF	TGCGCCAGCAGCTTTGGTGAGACCTACAATGAGCAGTTCTTC
-	TRBV11-2	TRBD1	TRBJ1-1	CASSLLTGSNTEAFF	TGTGCCAGCAGCTTGTTGACAGGGTCTAACACTGAAGCTTTCTTT
-	TRBV5-1	-	TRBJ2-7	CASSGPYEQYF	TGCGCCAGCAGCGGGCCCTACGAGCAGTACTTC
-	TRBV10-3	-	TRBJ2-3	CAIRDQLASDTQYF	TGTGCCATCAGGGACCAACTAGCCTCAGATACGCAGTATTTT
-	TRBV18	-	TRBJ1-4	CASSPTGTNEKLFF	TGTGCCAGCTCGCCTACAGGGACTAATGAAAAACTGTTTTTT
once	TRBV30	-	TRBJ1-1	CAWSFDTENTEAFF	TGTGCCTGGAGTTTTGACACCGAGAACACTGAAGCTTTCTTT
-	TRBV6-1	TRBD1	TRBJ2-3	CANDFDRGGTDTQYF	TGTGCCAACGATTTCGACAGGGGTGGGACAGATACGCAGTATTTT
-	TRBV6-1	-	TRBJ2-7	CASSEVNRRYEQYF	TGTGCCAGCAGTGAAGTTAACAGACGCTACGAGCAGTACTTC
-	TRBV19	TRBD1	TRBJ1-2	CASNVGQGYGYTF	TGTGCCAGTAATGTGGGACAGGGATATGGCTACACCTTC
-	TRBV5-1	-	TRBJ1-2	CASSLSISENYGYTF	TGCGCCAGCAGCCTCTCGATAAGTGAGAACTATGGCTACACCTTC
-	TRBV7-9	-	TRBJ1-6	CASSLAQSSPLHF	TGTGCCAGCAGCTTAGCTCAGTCTTCACCCCTCCACTTT
-	TRBV15	TRBD2	TRBJ2-1	CATSVSGGGVGEQFF	TGTGCCACCAGCGTTAGCGGGGGGGGTGTTGGTGAGCAGTTCTTC
once	TRBV4-3	-	TRBJ2-5	CASSQALQETQYF	TGCGCCAGCAGCCAAGCTCTCCAAGAGACCCAGTACTTC
few	TRBV28	-	TRBJ1-1	CASSHLGGGGTTEAFF	TGTGCCAGCAGTCACCTGGGCGGGGGGGGAACCACTGAAGCTTTCTTT
-	TRBV5-4	-	TRBJ2-6	CASSLGLSGANVLTF	TGTGCCAGCAGCTTGGGTCTCTCTGGGGCCAACGTCCTGACTTTC
-	TRBV2	-	TRBJ2-7	CASKSYEQYF	TGTGCCAGCAAAAGCTACGAGCAGTACTTC
-	TRBV6-5	-	TRBJ2-2	CASSYSTRGAGELFF	TGTGCCAGCAGTTACTCCACGCGGGGTGCCGGGGAGCTGTTTTTT
-	TRBV6-5	TRBD2	TRBJ2-7	CASSRYSGASYEQYF	TGTGCCAGCAGTCGTTATAGCGGGGCCTCCTACGAGCAGTACTTC
-	TRBV19	-	TRBJ1-5	CASSSRDGGLPQHF	TGTGCCAGTAGTAGCCGGGACGGAGGGTTACCCCAGCATTTT
-	TRBV5-6	TRBD1	TRBJ1-4	CASSPPFDRGEKLFF	TGTGCCAGCAGCCCTCCGTTCGACAGGGGAGAAAAACTGTTTTTT
-	TRBV5-1	TRBD1	TRBJ1-1	CASSVPGQGPNTEAFF	TGCGCCAGCAGCGTCCCGGGACAGGGGCCGAACACTGAAGCTTTCTTT